The entry below gives a single TCR beta chain sequence along with its context. Authors' data handling: Amplification with reference gene primers provided the estimates of nucleated cell counts. This table comes from immunoSEQ multiplex PCR, and its TCRdb copy is limited to in-frame clones, with some not included. For V, J and clone size, that table is used; D and trimming come from the DNA. In the table there are roughly 150,000 clones, 84% of which are singletons. Participant reports of clinical history set cohort assignment. This sample stems from a study of blood T cell repertoires in COVID-19. Study summary: T cells, B-cell-depleted T cells, or PBMCs supplied cDNA or gDNA.

This CDR3 contains 10 residues. The germline V gene encodes CDR1 SQVTM and CDR2 ANQGSEA. V lost 7 bases to trimming and J lost 6 bases, with 10 bases between them. The source of this sequence is a man in his forties or fifties in a cohort exposed to, infected with or recovered from COVID-19 (not recorded which). The sample was PBMCs or T cells enriched from blood (not recorded which). This chain links TRBV29-1 with TRBJ2-7; possibly TRBD1 for D (5 bases). The CDR3 here is CSAQGFEQYF. CDR3 DNA: TGCAGCGCTCAGGGCTTCGAGCAGTACTTC.